Shown below are 12 T cell receptor beta chains from a single sample sequenced in a study of T cell responses to AZD1222 COVID-19 vaccine. TCRdb keeps only in-frame clones here, not all; method: immunoSEQ multiplex PCR. Here the sample spans 150,000 to 200,000 clones, over 80% being singletons. The sequences come from peripheral blood, collected on day 0 of AZD1222 vaccination. All receptors come from an adult in good health.

The chain has TRBV9 and TRBJ2-2; D unclear. Germline CDR1 reads SGDLS; CDR2 reads YYNGEE. Trimming pared 3 bases from V and 7 bases from J, leaving 19 bases between. The CDR3 has 16 amino acids. The CDR3 is CASSAISVLRSGELFF. The CDR3 DNA follows: TGTGCCAGCAGCGCAATCTCGGTCCTAAGGAGCGGGGAGCTGTTTTTT.

The sample holds one count of this clone. The chain employs TRBV4-1 and TRBJ1-2; a possible D gene is TRBD1 (5 bases). CDR3 length: 15 amino acids. V was shortened by 4 bases and J by 4 bases, with 16 bases between the two germline ends. Looked up from germline, CDR1 is MGHRA and CDR2 is YSYEKL. CDR3 nucleotides: TGCGCCAGCAGCCCCGGGGACGGAAGAAGCTATGGCTACACCTTC. Translated, it gives CASSPGDGRSYGYTF.

In DNA form, the CDR3 reads TGTGCCAGCAGCTTCCTAGTCCCAGGGAGAGCTGGAAACACCATATATTTT. This translates into CASSFLVPGRAGNTIYF. V usage is TRBV7-9 and J usage is TRBJ1-3; D perhaps matches TRBD1 (5 bases). V shed 3 bases and J shed 2 bases, with 17 bases lying between them. The CDR3 loop spans 17 amino acids. Germline-derived CDR1 and CDR2 are SEHNR and FQNEAQ (reference sequence).

The chain couples TRBV2 to TRBJ1-2; D is perhaps TRBD1 (5 bases). In germline, CDR1 is SNHLY, CDR2 FYNNEI. The CDR3 is made up of 13 amino acids. V lost 6 bases to trimming and J lost 4 bases, with 12 bases between them. The CDR3, as DNA: TGTGCCAGCAGGCGGGGGACTTTCTATGGCTACACCTTC. Amino acid sequence: CASRRGTFYGYTF.

Points on this clone: This sample includes further DNA sequences coding for the same CDR3. This chain joins TRBV3-1 (or the pseudogene TRBV3-2) and TRBJ1-6; no reliable D call. V lost 2 bases and J 9 bases, leaving 5 bases between the germline ends. The CDR3 length is 12 residues. Looked up from germline, CDR1 is LGHDT and CDR2 is YNNKEL (reference sequence). CDR3 residues: CASSQTVSPLHF. CDR3 bases: TGTGCCAGCAGCCAAACAGTTTCACCCCTCCACTTT.

The chain employs TRBV3-1 (or the pseudogene TRBV3-2) and TRBJ1-1; 7 bases are a match to TRBD1. J lost 3 bases, V lost 1 base, and 8 bases had no gene match. Germline CDR1 LGHDT, CDR2 YNNKEL (reference sequence). The CDR3 runs 16 residues. The CDR3 reads CASSQGRDSLHTEAFF. The DNA for the CDR3 is TGTGCCAGCAGCCAAGGACGGGACAGTCTCCACACTGAAGCTTTCTTT.

The rearrangement links TRBV18 to TRBJ1-2; the D is unclear. Trimming cost V 5 bases and J 2 bases, with 15 bases left between them. The CDR3 is made up of 15 amino acids. Germline V gene lookup returns CDR1 KGHSH and CDR2 LQKENI. The CDR3 bases are TGTGCCAGCTCATCGGGTGAGGGATTAAACTATGGCTACACCTTC. Protein product: CASSSGEGLNYGYTF.

The chain has TRBV27 and TRBJ1-2; D not resolved. The ends were cut back, 6 bases at V and 4 bases at J, with 15 bases in the middle. The germline gives CDR1 MNHEY, CDR2 SMNVEV (reference sequence). The CDR3 contains 14 residues. The CDR3 spells CASSPEGLSYGYTF. CDR3 bases: TGTGCCAGCAGCCCGGAAGGGCTTAGCTATGGCTACACCTTC.

This clone was seen ten or more times. The chain links TRBV27 to TRBJ2-2, with 7 bases matching TRBD2. Germline trimming cut 7 bases from V and 0 bases from J; bases unmatched to any gene: 5. The germline gives CDR1 MNHEY, CDR2 SMNVEV (reference sequence). The CDR3 runs 15 residues. The CDR3 reads CASIGGGANTGELFF. The CDR3 coding sequence is TGTGCCAGCATCGGTGGGGGGGCGAACACCGGGGAGCTGTTTTTT.

The chain combines TRBV11-2 with TRBJ2-1; 11 positions match TRBD2. Trimming took 5 bases from V and 7 from J; bases not matched to a gene: 10. This CDR3 spans 16 amino acids. Germline CDR1 reads SGHAT; CDR2 reads FQNNGV. CDR3 nucleotide sequence: TGTGCCAGCAGCCACAACCTAGCGGGGGGCCAAAATGAGCAGTTCTTC. Translated, it gives CASSHNLAGGQNEQFF.

This clone was found once. The CDR3 coding sequence is TGCGCCAGCAGCCCTCACGGTGGGGTAGCGGGGAACGATGAGCAGTTCTTC. The encoded protein is CASSPHGGVAGNDEQFF. The chain joins TRBV10-1 to TRBJ2-1, with TRBD2 matching 8 bases. CDR1 and CDR2 (germline): WNHNN, SYGVQD (reference sequence). This CDR3 is 17 amino acids long. J lost 8 bases, V lost 6 bases, and 18 bases had no gene match.

This clone was picked up one time. The chain uses TRBV4-2 and TRBJ1-6; D not certain. CDR3 length: 13 residues. With 6 bases removed from V and 0 bases from J, the gap between germline ends came to 3 bases. Germline V lookup: CDR1 LGHNA, CDR2 YNFKEQ. CDR3 in DNA: TGTGCCAGCAGGAGCTCCTATAATTCACCCCTCCACTTT. This codes for CASRSSYNSPLHF.